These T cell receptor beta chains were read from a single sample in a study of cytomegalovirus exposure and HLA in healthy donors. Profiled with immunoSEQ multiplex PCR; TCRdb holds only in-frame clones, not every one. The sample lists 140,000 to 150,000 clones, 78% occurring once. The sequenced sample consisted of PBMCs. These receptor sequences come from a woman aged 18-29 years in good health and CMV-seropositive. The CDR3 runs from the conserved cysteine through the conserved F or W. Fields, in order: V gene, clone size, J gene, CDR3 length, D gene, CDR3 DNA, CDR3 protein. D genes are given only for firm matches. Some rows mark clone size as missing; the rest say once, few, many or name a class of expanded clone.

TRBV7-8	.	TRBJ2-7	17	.	TGTGCCAGCAGCTTAGCCTGGGACTCCTTGCGGTCCTACGAGCAGTACTTC	CASSLAWDSLRSYEQYF
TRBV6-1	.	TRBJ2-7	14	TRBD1	TGTGCCAGCAGTGGGGGACAGACCTTCTCCGAGCAGTACTTC	CASSGGQTFSEQYF
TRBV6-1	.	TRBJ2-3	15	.	TGTGCCAGCAGCTTGGATAGCCTTAGCACAGATACGCAGTATTTT	CASSLDSLSTDTQYF
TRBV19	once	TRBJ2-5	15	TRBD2	TGTGCCAGTAGTATAGGGCCTAGCGGGGAAGAGACCCAGTACTTC	CASSIGPSGEETQYF
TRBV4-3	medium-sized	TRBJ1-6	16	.	TGCGCCAGCAGCCAAGATCTGGGGGGGGAGAATTCACCCCTCCACTTT	CASSQDLGGENSPLHF
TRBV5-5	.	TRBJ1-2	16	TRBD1	TGTGCCAGCAGCTTGGGAGGACAGGGGTCGGCCTATGGCTACACCTTC	CASSLGGQGSAYGYTF
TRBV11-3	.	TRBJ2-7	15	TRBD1	TGTGCCAGCAGCCTCCACCCGGGACAGGGCTACGAGCAGTACTTC	CASSLHPGQGYEQYF
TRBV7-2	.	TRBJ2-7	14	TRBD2	TGTGCCAGCAGCCCTAGCGGGGGGGCCTGGGAGCAGTACTTC	CASSPSGGAWEQYF
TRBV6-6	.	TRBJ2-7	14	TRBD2	TGTGCCAGCAGTTTGAGCGGGAGCTCCTACGAGCAGTACTTC	CASSLSGSSYEQYF
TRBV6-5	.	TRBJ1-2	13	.	TGTGCCAGCAGTTCCGGGATCAACTATGGCTACACCTTC	CASSSGINYGYTF
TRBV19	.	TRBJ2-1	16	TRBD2	TGTGCCAGTAGGACTAGCGGGGGGGCCTCCTACAATGAGCAGTTCTTC	CASRTSGGASYNEQFF
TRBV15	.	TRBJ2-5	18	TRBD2	TGTGCCACCAGCAGGAAGGGACTAGCGGGGACCCTAAGAGAGACCCAGTACTTC	CATSRKGLAGTLRETQYF
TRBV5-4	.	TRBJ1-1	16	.	TGTGCCAGCAGCTCCAATGACAAGACAGGGAACACTGAAGCTTTCTTT	CASSSNDKTGNTEAFF
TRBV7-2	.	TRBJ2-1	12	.	TGTGCCAGCAGCTTAGATTCGTTTCGGCAGTTCTTC	CASSLDSFRQFF
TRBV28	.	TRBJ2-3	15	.	TGTGCCAGCAGCCTCTACGCGATTAGCACAGATACGCAGTATTTT	CASSLYAISTDTQYF
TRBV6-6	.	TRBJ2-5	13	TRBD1	TGTGCCAGCCAGGGGGCGCCTCAAGAGACCCAGTACTTC	CASQGAPQETQYF
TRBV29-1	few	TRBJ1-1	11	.	TGCAGCGTTGTGCGGGACGGTGAAGCTTTCTTT	CSVVRDGEAFF
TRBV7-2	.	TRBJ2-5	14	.	TGTGCCAGCAGCGCCCAATCGGGGGTGGAGACCCAGTACTTC	CASSAQSGVETQYF
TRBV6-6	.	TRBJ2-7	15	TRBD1	TGTGCCAGCAGTTACGCTGGGACAGGGGGCAACGAGCAGTACTTC	CASSYAGTGGNEQYF
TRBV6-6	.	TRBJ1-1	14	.	TGTGCCAGCAGTTACTCGAGGACCGGGGTGACGGCTTTCTTT	CASSYSRTGVTAFF
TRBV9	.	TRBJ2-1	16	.	TGTGCCAGCAGCGTAGTCCCCGGGGGGCCGGGGAATGAGCAGTTCTTC	CASSVVPGGPGNEQFF
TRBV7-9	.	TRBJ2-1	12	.	TGTGCCAGCAGGCAAACAGAGAATGAGCAGTTCTTC	CASRQTENEQFF
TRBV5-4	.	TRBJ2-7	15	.	TGTGCCAGCAGCCCTGAGACAGTTCCCTCCTACGAGCAGTACTTC	CASSPETVPSYEQYF
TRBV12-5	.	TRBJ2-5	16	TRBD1	TGTGCTAGTGGCCGGGGAGGACAGGGGGCCCGAGAGACTCAGTACTTC	CASGRGGQGARETQYF
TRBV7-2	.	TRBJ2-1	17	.	TGTGCCAGCAGCTTAGATGTTTGGGTGACGGGGAGGAATGAGCAGTTCTTC	CASSLDVWVTGRNEQFF
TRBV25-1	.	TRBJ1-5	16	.	TGTGCCAGCAGTGACCCCCTCGACAGCGGCAATCAGCCCCAGCATTTT	CASSDPLDSGNQPQHF
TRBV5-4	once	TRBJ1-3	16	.	TGTGCCAGCAGCCCTGCGACAGGTATTTCTGGAAACACCATATATTTT	CASSPATGISGNTIYF
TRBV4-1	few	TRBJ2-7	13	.	TGCGCCAGCAGCCATAAACCCGGCTACGAGCAGTACTTC	CASSHKPGYEQYF
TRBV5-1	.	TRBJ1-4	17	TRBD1	TGCGCCAGCAGCTTTGGACAGGGCGCAGCAACTAATGAAAAACTGTTTTTT	CASSFGQGAATNEKLFF
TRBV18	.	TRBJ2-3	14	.	TGTGCCAGCTCACCACTCCCAGGGACAGATACGCAGTATTTT	CASSPLPGTDTQYF
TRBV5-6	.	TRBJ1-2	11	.	TGTGCCAGCAGCTCCACAGGGATTCACACCTTC	CASSSTGIHTF
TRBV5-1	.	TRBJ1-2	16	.	TGCGCCAGCAGCTTGACTACACAGACCCGGGGGGGTGGCTACACCTTC	CASSLTTQTRGGGYTF
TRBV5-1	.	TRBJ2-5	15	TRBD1	TGCGCCAGCAGCTTGTCTGGACAGGGGATGGAGACCCAGTACTTC	CASSLSGQGMETQYF
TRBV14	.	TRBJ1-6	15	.	TGTGCCAGCAGCCAAGCACAGAGCTATAATTCACCCCTCCACTTT	CASSQAQSYNSPLHF
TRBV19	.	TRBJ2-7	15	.	TGTGCCAGTAGTATAGTGGCGGGGCGCTCCTACGAGCAGTACTTC	CASSIVAGRSYEQYF
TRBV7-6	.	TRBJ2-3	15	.	TGTGCCCGAACCAATTTTAGGGGGGGGGCAGATACGCAGTATTTT	CARTNFRGGADTQYF
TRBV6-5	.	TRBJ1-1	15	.	TGTGCCAGCAGTTATCCGGGGGTATCAGGAAGGCAAGCTTTCTTT	CASSYPGVSGRQAFF